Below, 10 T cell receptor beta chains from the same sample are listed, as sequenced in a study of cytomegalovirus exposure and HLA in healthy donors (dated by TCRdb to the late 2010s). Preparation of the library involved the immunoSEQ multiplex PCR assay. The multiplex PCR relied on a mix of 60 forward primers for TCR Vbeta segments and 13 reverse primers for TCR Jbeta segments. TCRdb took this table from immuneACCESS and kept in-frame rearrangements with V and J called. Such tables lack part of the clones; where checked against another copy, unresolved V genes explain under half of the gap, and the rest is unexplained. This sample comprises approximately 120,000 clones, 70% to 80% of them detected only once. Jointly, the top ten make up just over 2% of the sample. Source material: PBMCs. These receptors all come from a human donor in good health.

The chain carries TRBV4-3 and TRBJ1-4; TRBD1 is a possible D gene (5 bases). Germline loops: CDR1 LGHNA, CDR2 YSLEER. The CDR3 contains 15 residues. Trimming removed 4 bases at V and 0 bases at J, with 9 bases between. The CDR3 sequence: CASSLSGSTNEKLFF. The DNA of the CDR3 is TGCGCCAGCAGCCTGTCAGGGTCAACTAATGAAAAACTGTTTTTT.

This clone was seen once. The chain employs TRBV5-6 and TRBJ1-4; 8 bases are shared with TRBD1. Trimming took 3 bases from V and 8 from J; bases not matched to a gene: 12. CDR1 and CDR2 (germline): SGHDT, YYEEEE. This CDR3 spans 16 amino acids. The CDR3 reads CASSSLPGTGAEKLFF. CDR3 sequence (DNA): TGTGCCAGCAGCTCCTTACCTGGGACAGGAGCCGAAAAACTGTTTTTT.

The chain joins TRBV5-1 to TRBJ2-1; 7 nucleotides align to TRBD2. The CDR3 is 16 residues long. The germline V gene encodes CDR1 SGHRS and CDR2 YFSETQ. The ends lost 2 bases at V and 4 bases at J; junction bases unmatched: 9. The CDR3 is CASSFSIAGFYNEQFF. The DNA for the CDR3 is TGCGCCAGCAGCTTTTCTATAGCGGGCTTTTACAATGAGCAGTTCTTC.

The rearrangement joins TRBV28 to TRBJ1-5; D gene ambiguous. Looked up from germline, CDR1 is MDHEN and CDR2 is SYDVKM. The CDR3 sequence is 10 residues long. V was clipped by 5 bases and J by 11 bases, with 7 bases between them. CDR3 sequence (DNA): TGTGCCAGCAGTCGGGGAGCCCAGCATTTT. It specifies CASSRGAQHF.

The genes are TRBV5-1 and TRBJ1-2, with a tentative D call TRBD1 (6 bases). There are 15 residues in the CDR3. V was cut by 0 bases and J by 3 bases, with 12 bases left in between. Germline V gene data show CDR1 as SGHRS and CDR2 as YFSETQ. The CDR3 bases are TGCGCCAGCAGCTTGGAGGGGGAGATGGACTATGGCTACACCTTC. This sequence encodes CASSLEGEMDYGYTF.

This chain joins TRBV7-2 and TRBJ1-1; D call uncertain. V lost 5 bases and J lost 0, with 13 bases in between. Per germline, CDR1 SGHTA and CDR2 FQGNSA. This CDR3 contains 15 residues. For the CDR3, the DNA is TGTGCCAGCAGCCCCGTTCGAGGCATGAACACTGAAGCTTTCTTT. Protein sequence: CASSPVRGMNTEAFF.

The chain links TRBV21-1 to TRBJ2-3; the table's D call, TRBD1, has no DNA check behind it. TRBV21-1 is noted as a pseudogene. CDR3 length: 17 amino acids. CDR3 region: CASSNPTGSSGTDTQYF. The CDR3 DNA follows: TGTGCCAGCAGCAATCCCACAGGGTCGAGCGGCACAGATACGCAGTATTTT.

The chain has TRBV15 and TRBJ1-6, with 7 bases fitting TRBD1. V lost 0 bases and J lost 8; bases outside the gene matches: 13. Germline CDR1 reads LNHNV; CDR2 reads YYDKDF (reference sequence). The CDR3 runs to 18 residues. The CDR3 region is CATSRDRGVRGRDSPLHF. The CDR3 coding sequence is TGTGCCACCAGCAGAGATCGAGGGGTCAGGGGGAGAGATTCACCCCTCCACTTT.

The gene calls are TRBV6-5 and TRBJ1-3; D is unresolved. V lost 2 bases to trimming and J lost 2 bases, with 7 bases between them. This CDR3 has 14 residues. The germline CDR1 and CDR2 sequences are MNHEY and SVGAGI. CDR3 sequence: CASSYVGAGNTIYF. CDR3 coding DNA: TGTGCCAGCAGTTACGTCGGGGCTGGAAACACCATATATTTT.

Here the CDR3 reads CSVEDTGTGKGMGEQYF. In DNA form, the CDR3 reads TGCAGCGTTGAAGATACCGGGACAGGGAAGGGAATGGGCGAGCAGTACTTC. V and J are TRBV29-1 and TRBJ2-7; 9 nucleotides agree with TRBD1. The germline gives CDR1 SQVTM, CDR2 ANQGSEA. The CDR3 covers 17 residues. The trim removed 0 bases at V and 6 bases at J, leaving 15 bases unmatched.